The entry below gives a single T cell receptor beta chain sequence along with its context. Its antigen is still unknown. RNA transcripts provided the source from which TCR beta CDR3 regions were amplified. TCR CDR3 regions were first amplified by RT-PCR with HTBI primers. One entry per CDR3 protein, called by TCRdb with MiXCR from the multiplex PCR reads. The table lists 350,000 to 450,000 distinct CDR3 sequences, 11% to 15% of them singletons. This CDR3 contains 12 residues. Trimming left V 2 bases short and J 6 bases short, with 8 bases between. Germline CDR1 is SQVTM and CDR2 is ANQGSEA. The entry originates in a study of T cells in Graves' hyperthyroidism and ophthalmopathy. General observations from the study: Ophthalmopathy, as predicted by the model, came a median around 7 months after the prediction. Most expanded thyroid clonotypes above 0.001 also appeared in blood.

The sample was blood. The receptor was derived from a woman aged 55-69 years with Graves' hyperthyroidism. The chain carries TRBV29-1 and TRBJ2-1; D gene ambiguous. The CDR3 DNA is TGCAGCGTTGAAAGATATCTCAATGAGCAGTTCTTC. This sequence encodes CSVERYLNEQFF.